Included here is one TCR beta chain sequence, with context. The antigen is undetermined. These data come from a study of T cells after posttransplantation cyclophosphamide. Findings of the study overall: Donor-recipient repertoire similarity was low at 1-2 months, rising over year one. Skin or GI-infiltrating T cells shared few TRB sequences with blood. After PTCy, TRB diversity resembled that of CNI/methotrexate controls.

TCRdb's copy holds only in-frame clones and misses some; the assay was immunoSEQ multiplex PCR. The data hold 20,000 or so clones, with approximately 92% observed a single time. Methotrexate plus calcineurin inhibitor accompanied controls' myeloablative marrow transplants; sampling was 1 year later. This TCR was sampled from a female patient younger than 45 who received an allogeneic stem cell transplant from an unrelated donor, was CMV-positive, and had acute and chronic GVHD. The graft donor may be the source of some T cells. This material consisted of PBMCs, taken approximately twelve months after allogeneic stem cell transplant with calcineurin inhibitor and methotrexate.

In nucleotides, the CDR3 is TGCGCCAGCAGGTTCGGGGAGAATCAGCCCCAGCATTTT. Its protein is CASRFGENQPQHF. V is TRBV5-1 and J is TRBJ1-5; no definite D call. Trimming shortened V by 5 bases and J by 4 bases, and 10 bases separated the two germline ends. The CDR3 has 13 amino acids. Germline V gene data show CDR1 as SGHRS and CDR2 as YFSETQ.